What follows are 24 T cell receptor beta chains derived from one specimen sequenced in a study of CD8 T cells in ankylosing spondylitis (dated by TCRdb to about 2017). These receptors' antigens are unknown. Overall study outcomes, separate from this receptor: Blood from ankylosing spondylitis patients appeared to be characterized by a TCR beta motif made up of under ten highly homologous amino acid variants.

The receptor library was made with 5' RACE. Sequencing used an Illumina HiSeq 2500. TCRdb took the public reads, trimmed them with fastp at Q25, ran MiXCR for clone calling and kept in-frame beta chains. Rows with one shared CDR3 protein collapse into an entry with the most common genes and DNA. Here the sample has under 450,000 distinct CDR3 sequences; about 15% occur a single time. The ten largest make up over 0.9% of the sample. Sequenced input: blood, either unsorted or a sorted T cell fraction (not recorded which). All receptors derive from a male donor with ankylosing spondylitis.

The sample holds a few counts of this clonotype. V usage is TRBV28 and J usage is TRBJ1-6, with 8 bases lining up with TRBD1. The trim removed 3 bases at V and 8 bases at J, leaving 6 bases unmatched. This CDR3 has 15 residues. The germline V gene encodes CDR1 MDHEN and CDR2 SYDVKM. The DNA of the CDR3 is TGTGCCAGCAGTTTTTGGGACAGGACAGATTCACCCCTCCACTTT. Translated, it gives CASSFWDRTDSPLHF. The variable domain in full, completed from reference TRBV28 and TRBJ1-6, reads DVKVTQSSRYLVKRTGEKVFLECVQDMDHENMFWYRQDPGLGLRLIYFSYDVKMKEKGDIPEGYSVSREKKERFSLILESASTNQTSMYLCASSFWDRTDSPLHFGNGTRLTVT.

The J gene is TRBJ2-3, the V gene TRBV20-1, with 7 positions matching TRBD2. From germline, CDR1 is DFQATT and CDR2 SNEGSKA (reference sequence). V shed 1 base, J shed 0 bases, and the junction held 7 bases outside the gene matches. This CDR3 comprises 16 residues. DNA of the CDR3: TGCAGTGCTAGAGGAGCGGGAACCGCTAGCACAGATACGCAGTATTTT. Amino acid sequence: CSARGAGTASTDTQYF.

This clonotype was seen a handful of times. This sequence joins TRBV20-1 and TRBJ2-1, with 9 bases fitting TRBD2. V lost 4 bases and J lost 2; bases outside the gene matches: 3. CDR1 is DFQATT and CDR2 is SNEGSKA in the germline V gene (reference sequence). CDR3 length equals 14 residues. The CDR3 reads CSATPSGAYNEQFF. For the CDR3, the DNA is TGCAGTGCTACCCCTAGCGGGGCCTACAATGAGCAGTTCTTC.

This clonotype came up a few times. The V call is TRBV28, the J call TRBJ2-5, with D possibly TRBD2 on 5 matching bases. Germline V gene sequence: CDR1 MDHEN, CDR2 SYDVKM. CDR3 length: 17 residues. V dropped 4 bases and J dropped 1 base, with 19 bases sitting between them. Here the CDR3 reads CASSSPSLKRGQETQYF. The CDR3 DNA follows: TGTGCCAGCAGTTCGCCCTCCCTAAAACGGGGCCAAGAGACCCAGTACTTC.

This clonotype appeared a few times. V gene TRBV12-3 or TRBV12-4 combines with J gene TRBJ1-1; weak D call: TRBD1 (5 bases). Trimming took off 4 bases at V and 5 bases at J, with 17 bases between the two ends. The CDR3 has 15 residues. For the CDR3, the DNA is TGTGCCAGCAGTTATCGTAAGGGAAGGGGTACTGAAGCTTTCTTT. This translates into CASSYRKGRGTEAFF.

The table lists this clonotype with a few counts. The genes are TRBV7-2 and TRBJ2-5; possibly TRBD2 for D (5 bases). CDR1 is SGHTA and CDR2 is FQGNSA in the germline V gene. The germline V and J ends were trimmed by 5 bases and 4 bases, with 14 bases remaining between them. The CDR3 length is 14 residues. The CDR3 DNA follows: TGTGCCAGCAGCCGGGCTGGCAGCGGAGAGACCCAGTACTTC. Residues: CASSRAGSGETQYF.

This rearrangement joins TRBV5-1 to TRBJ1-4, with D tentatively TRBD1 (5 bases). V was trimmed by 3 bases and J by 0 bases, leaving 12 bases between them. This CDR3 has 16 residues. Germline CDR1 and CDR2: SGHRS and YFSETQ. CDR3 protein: CASSSTSGTTNEKLFF. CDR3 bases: TGCGCCAGCAGCTCCACCTCAGGGACAACTAATGAAAAACTGTTTTTT.

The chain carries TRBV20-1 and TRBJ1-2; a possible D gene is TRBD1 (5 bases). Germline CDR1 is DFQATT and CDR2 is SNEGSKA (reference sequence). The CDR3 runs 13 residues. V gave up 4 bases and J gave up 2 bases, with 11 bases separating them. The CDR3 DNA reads TGCAGTGCTAAGGACGGGGCAAACTATGGCTACACCTTC. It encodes CSAKDGANYGYTF.

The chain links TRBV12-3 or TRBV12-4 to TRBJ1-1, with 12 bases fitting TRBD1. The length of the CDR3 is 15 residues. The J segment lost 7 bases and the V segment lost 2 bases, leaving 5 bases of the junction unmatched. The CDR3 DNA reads TGTGCCAGCAGTTTAATGGGACAGGGGGCCTTTGAAGCTTTCTTT. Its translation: CASSLMGQGAFEAFF.

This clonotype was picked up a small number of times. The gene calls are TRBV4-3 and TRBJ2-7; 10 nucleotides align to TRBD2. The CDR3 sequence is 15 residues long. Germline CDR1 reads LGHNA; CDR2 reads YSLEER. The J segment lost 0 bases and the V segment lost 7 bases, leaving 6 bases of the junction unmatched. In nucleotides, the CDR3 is TGCGCCAGCAAGGTCCTAGCGGGGGCCTCCTACGAGCAGTACTTC. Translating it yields CASKVLAGASYEQYF.

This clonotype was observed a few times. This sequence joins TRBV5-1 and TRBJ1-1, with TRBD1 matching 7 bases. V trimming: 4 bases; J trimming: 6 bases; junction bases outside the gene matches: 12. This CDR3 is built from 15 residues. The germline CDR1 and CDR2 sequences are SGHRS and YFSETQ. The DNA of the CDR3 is TGCGCCAGCAGCGTAGTACCGACAGGGTCCCCTGAAGCTTTCTTT. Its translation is CASSVVPTGSPEAFF.

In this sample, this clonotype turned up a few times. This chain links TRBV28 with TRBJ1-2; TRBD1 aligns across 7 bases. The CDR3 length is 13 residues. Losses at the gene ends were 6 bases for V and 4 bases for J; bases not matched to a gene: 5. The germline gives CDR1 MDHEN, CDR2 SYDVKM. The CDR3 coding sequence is TGTGCCAGCAGGGGCGGGACAGCCTATGGCTACACCTTC. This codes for CASRGGTAYGYTF.

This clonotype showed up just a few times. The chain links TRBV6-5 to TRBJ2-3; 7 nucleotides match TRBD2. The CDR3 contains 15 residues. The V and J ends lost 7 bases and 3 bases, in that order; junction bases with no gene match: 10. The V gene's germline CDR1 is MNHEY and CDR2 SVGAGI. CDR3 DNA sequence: TGTGCCAGCAATTGGAGGGAGGGAAATACAGATACGCAGTATTTT. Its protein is CASNWREGNTDTQYF.

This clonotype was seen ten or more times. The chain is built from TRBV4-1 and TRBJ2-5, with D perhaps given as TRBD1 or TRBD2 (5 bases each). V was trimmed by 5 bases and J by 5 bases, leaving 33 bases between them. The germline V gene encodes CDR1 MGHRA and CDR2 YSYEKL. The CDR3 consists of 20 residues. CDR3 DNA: TGCGCCAGCAGCAGGGACGCGACAGCATACCTGGCGGCACCTAGGGAGACCCAGTACTTC. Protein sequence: CASSRDATAYLAAPRETQYF.

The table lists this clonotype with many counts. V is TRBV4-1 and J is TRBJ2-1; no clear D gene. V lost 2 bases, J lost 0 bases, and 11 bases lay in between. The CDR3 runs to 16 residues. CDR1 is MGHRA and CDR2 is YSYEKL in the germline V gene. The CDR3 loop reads CASSQPRPNSYNEQFF. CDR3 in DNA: TGCGCCAGCAGCCAACCGCGACCCAACTCCTACAATGAGCAGTTCTTC.

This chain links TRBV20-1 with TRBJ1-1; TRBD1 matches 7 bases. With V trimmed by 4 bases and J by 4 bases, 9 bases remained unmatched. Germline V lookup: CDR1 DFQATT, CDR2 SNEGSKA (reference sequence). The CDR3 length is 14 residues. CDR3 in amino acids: CSAISDRVSTEAFF. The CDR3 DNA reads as TGCAGTGCTATCTCAGACAGGGTTAGCACTGAAGCTTTCTTT.

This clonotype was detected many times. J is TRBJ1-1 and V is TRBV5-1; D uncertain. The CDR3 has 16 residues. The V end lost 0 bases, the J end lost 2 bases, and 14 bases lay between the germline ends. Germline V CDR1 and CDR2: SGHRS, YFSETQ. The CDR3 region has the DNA TGCGCCAGCAGCTTGGGGAGTGGGATTGCTAACACTGAAGCTTTCTTT. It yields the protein CASSLGSGIANTEAFF.

The CDR3: CASSYQGVEETQYF. DNA of the CDR3: TGCGCCAGCAGCTATCAGGGGGTCGAAGAGACCCAGTACTTC. This chain uses TRBV5-1 with TRBJ2-5, with 7 bases lining up with TRBD1. Germline CDR1 and CDR2: SGHRS and YFSETQ. This CDR3 spans 14 amino acids. Trimming cost V 3 bases and J 3 bases; bases outside gene matches: 5.

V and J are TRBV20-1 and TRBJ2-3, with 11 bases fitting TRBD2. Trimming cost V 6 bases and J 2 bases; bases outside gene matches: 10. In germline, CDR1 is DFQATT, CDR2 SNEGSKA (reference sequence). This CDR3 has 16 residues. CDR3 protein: CSATQLAGGYTDTQYF. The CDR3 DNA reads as TGCAGTGCAACCCAGTTAGCGGGGGGGTACACAGATACGCAGTATTTT.

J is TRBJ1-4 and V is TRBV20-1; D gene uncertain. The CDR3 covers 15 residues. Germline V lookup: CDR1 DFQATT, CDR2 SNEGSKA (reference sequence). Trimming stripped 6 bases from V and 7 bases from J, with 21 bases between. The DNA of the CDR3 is TGCAGTGCCATCCCCTGGGATCGTATCGGTGAAAAACTGTTTTTT. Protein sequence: CSAIPWDRIGEKLFF.

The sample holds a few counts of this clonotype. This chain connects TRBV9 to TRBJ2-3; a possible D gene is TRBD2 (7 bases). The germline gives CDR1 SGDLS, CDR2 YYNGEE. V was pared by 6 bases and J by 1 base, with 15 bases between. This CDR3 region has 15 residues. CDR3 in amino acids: CASTLGGVRTDTQYF. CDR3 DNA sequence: TGTGCCAGCACCCTAGGGGGGGTGCGCACAGATACGCAGTATTTT.

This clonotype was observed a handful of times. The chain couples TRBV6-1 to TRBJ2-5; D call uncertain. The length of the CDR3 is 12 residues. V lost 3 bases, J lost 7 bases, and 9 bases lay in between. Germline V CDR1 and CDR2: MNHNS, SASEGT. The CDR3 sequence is CASSEMGRTQYF. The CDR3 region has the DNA TGTGCCAGCAGTGAGATGGGTCGGACCCAGTACTTC.

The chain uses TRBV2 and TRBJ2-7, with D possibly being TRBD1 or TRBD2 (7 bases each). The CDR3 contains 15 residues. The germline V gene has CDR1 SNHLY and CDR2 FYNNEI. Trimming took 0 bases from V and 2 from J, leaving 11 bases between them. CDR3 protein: CASSEASGGAYEQYF. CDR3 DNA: TGTGCCAGCAGTGAAGCGTCAGGGGGGGCCTACGAGCAGTACTTC.

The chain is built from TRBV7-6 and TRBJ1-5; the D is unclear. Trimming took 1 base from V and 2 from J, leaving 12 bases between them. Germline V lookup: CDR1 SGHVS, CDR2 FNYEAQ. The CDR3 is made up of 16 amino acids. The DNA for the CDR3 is TGTGCCAGCAGCTTAGTCCCGGATGGCGGCAATCAGCCCCAGCATTTT. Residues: CASSLVPDGGNQPQHF. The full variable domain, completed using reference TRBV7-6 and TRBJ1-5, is GAGVSQSPRYKVTKRGQDVALRCDPISGHVSLYWYRQALGQGPEFLTYFNYEAQQDKSGLPNDRFSAERPEGSISTLTIQRTEQRDSAMYRCASSLVPDGGNQPQHFGDGTRLSIL.